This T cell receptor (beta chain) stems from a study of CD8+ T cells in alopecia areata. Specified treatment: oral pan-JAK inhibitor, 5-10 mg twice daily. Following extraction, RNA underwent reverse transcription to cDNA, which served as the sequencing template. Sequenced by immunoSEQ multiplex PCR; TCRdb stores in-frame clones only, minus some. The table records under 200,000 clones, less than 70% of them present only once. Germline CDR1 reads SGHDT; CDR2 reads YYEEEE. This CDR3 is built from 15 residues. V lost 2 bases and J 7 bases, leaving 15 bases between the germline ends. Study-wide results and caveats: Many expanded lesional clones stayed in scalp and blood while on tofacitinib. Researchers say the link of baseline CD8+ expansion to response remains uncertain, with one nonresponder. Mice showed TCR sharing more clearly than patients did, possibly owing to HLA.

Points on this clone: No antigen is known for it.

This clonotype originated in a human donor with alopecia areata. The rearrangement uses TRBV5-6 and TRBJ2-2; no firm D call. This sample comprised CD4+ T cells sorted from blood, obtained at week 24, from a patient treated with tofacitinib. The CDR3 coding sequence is TGTGCCAGCAGCTTCCTCGGGCCTATGGACGGGGAGCTGTTTTTT. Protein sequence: CASSFLGPMDGELFF.